This T cell receptor beta chain stems from a study of blood T cell repertoires in COVID-19. In its sample, this clone was seen once. Using immunoSEQ multiplex PCR, the repertoire was profiled, and TCRdb retains in-frame clones only, with some absent. This table holds 250,000 or so clones, around 82% found once. Sequencing was done on a sample of PBMCs or T cells enriched from blood (not recorded which). The TCR was taken from a woman in her thirties or forties who had been exposed to COVID-19.

The CDR3 here is CASRALDRGLRETQYF. As DNA, the CDR3 is TGTGCCAGCAGGGCGCTAGACAGGGGGCTTCGAGAGACCCAGTACTTC. The chain combines TRBV28 with TRBJ2-5; 10 bases fit TRBD1. V lost 6 bases to trimming and J lost 4 bases; unmatched junction nucleotides: 11. This CDR3 has 16 residues. Per germline, CDR1 MDHEN and CDR2 SYDVKM.